This TCR beta chain appears in the sequencing data of a study of blood T cells in healthy people across ages. Overall study: Every two T cells gave about one barcoded beta molecule via template switching.

For the second PCR, which ran for about 6 to 11 cycles, a sample-barcoded 5' primer and a J-beta primer mix were used. Every single cDNA molecule received a tag from a template-switch adaptor with 12 random nucleotides. TCRdb processed the 5' RACE reads anew with MiXCR; each CDR3 protein has one entry. The sample holds hundreds of thousands of distinct CDR3 sequences, about half seen once. Total RNA, at least 6 micrograms per sample, came from PBMCs. This TCR was sampled from a man older than 75 in good health. Source material: blood.

CDR3 DNA: TGTGCCAGCAAGGTAGGGGTTAGCACTGAAGCTTTCTTT. Encoded protein: CASKVGVSTEAFF. The V call is TRBV28, the J call TRBJ1-1; D is possibly TRBD1 (5 bases). The CDR3 has 13 residues. V dropped 7 bases and J dropped 4 bases, with 13 bases sitting between them. Germline CDR1 and CDR2: MDHEN and SYDVKM.